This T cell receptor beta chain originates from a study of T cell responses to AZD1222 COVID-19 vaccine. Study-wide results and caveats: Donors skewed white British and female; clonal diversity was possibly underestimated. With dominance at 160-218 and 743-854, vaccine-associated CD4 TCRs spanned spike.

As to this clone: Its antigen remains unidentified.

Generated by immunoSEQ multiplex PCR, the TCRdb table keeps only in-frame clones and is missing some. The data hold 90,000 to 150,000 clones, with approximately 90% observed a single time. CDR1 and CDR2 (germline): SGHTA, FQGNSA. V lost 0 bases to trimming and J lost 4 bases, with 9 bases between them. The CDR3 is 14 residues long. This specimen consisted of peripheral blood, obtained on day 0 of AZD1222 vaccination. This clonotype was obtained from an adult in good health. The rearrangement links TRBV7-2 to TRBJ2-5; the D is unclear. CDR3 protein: CASSLAVSPETQYF. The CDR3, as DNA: TGTGCCAGCAGCTTAGCGGTTAGCCCAGAGACCCAGTACTTC. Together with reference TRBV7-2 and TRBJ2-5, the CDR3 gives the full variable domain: GAGVSQSPSNKVTEKGKDVELRCDPISGHTALYWYRQSLGQGLEFLIYFQGNSAPDKSGLPSDRFSAERTGGSVSTLTIQRTQQEDSAVYLCASSLAVSPETQYFGPGTRLLVL.